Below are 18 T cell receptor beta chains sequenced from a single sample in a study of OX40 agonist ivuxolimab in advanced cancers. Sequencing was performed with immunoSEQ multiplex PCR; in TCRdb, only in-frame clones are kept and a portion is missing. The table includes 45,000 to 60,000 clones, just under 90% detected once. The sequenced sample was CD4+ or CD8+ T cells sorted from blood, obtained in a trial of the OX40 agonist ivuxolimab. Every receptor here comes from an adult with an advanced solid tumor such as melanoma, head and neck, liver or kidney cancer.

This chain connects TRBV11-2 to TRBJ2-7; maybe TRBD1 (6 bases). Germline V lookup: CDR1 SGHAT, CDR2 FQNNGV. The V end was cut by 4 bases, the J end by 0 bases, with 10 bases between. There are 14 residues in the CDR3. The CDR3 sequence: CASSSDRSSYEQYF. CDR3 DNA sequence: TGTGCCAGCAGCTCCGACAGGAGCTCCTACGAGCAGTACTTC.

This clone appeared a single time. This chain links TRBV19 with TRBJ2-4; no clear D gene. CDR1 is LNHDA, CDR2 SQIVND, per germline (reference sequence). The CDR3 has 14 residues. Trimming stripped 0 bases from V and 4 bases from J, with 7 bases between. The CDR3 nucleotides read TGTGCCAGTAGTATAGAGGGCTCAAAAAACATTCAGTACTTC. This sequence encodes CASSIEGSKNIQYF.

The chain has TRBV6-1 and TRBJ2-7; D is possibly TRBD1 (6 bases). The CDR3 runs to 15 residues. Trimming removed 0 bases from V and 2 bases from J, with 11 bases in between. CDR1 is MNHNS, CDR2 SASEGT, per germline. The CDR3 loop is CASSEAQQGTYEQYF. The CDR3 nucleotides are TGTGCCAGCAGTGAAGCGCAACAGGGAACCTACGAGCAGTACTTC.

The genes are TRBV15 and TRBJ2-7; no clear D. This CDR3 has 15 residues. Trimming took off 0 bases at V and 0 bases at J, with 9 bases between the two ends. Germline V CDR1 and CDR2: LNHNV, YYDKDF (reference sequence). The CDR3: CATSRDIANSYEQYF. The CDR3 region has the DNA TGTGCCACCAGCAGAGATATAGCTAACTCCTACGAGCAGTACTTC.

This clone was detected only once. The chain's CDR3 is CASSLTGTPEAFF. The CDR3 coding sequence is TGTGCCAGCAGTCTCACAGGGACCCCTGAAGCTTTCTTT. V gene TRBV2 combines with J gene TRBJ1-1; D possibly corresponds to TRBD1 (6 bases). There are 13 residues in the CDR3. The germline gives CDR1 SNHLY, CDR2 FYNNEI. Trimming took 5 bases from V and 6 from J, leaving 13 bases between them.

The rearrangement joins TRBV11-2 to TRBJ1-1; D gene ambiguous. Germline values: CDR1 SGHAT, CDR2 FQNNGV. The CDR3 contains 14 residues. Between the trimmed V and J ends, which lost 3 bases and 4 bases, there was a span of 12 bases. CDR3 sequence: CASSFFRGGTEAFF. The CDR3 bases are TGTGCCAGCAGCTTTTTCCGGGGAGGCACTGAAGCTTTCTTT.

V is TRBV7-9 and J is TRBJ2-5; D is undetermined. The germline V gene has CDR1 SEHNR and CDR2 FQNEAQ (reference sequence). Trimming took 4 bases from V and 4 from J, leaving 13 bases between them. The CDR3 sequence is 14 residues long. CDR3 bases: TGTGCCAGCAGCTCAGACATACAAGGAGAGACCCAGTACTTC. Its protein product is CASSSDIQGETQYF.

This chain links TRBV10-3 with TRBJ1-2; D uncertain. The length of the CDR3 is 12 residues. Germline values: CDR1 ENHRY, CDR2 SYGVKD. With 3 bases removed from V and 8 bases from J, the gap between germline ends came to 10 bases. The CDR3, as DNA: TGTGCCATCAGTGATTCGGGTTGGGGCTACACCTTC. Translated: CAISDSGWGYTF.

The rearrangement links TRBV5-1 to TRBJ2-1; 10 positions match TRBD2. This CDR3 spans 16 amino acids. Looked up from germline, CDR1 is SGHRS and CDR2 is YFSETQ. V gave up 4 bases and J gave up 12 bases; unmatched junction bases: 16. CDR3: CASSPSGTSDIGGQFF. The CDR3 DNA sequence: TGCGCCAGCAGCCCGTCCGGGACTAGCGACATAGGAGGGCAGTTCTTC.

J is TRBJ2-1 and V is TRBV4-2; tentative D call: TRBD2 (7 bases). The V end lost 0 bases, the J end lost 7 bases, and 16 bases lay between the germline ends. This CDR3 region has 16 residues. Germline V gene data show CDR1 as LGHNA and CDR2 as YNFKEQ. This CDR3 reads CASSQEGGGPWNEQFF. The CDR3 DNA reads TGTGCCAGCAGCCAAGAAGGGGGAGGGCCCTGGAATGAGCAGTTCTTC.

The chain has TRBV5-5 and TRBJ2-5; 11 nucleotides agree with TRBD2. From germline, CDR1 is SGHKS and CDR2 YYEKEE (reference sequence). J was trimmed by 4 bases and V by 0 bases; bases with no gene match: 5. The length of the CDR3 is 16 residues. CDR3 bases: TGTGCCAGCAGCTTGGTATTAGCGGGAGGGAGAGAGACCCAGTACTTC. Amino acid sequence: CASSLVLAGGRETQYF.

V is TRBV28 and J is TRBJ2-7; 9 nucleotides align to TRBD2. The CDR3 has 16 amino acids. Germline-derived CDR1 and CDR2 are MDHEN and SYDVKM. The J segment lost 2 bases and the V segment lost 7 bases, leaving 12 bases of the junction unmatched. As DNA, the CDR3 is TGTGCCAGCATCACAGTTGGGACTAGCAGCGCCTACGAGCAGTACTTC. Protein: CASITVGTSSAYEQYF.

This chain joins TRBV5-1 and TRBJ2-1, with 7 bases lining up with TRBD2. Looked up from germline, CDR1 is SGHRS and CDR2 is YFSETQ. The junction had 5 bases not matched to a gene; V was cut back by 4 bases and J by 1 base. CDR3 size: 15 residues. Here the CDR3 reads CASSEVAGSYNEQFF. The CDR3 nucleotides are TGCGCCAGCAGCGAAGTAGCGGGTTCCTACAATGAGCAGTTCTTC.

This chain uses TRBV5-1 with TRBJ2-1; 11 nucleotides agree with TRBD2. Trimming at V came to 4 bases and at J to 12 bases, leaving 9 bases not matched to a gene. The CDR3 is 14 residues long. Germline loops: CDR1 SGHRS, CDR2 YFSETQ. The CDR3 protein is CASSVLAGGPGQFF. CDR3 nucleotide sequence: TGCGCCAGCAGCGTATTAGCGGGAGGGCCCGGGCAGTTCTTC. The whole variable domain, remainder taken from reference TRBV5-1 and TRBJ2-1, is KAGVTQTPRYLIKTRGQQVTLSCSPISGHRSVSWYQQTPGQGLQFLFEYFSETQRNKGNFPGRFSGRQFSNSRSEMNVSTLELGDSALYLCASSVLAGGPGQFFGPGTRLTVL.

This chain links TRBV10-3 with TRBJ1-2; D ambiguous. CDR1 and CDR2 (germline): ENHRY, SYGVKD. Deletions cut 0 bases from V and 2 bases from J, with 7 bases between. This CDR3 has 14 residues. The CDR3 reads CAISESQRNYGYTF. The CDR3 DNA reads TGTGCCATCAGTGAGTCTCAGAGAAACTATGGCTACACCTTC.

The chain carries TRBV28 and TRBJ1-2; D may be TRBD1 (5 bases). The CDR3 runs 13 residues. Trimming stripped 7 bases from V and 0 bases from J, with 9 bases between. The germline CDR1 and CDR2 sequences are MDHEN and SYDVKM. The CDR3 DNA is TGTGCCAGCACGGGGGGAGCTAACTATGGCTACACCTTC. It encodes CASTGGANYGYTF.

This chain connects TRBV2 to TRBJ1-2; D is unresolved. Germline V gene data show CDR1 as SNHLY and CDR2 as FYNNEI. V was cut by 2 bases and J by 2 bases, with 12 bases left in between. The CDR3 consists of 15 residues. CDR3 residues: CASSEYRLRNYGYTF. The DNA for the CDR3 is TGTGCCAGCAGTGAATACCGGTTAAGGAACTATGGCTACACCTTC.

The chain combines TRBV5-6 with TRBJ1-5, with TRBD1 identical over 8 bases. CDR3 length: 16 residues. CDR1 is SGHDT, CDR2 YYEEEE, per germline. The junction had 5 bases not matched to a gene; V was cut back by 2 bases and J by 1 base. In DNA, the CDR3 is TGTGCCAGCAGCTTTAGACAGGGGCTGAGCAATCAGCCCCAGCATTTT. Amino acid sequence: CASSFRQGLSNQPQHF.